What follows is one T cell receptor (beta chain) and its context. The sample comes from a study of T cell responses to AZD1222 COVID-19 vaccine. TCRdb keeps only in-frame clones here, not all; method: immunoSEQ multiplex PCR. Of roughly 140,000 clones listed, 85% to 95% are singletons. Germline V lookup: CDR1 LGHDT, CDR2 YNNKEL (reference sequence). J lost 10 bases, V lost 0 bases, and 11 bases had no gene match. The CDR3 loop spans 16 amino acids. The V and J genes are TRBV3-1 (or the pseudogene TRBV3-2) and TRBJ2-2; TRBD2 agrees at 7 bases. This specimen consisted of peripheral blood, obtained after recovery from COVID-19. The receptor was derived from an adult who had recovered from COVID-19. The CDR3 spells CASSQDRPSGREELFF. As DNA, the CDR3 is TGTGCCAGCAGCCAAGATCGGCCTAGCGGACGGGAGGAGCTGTTTTTT.